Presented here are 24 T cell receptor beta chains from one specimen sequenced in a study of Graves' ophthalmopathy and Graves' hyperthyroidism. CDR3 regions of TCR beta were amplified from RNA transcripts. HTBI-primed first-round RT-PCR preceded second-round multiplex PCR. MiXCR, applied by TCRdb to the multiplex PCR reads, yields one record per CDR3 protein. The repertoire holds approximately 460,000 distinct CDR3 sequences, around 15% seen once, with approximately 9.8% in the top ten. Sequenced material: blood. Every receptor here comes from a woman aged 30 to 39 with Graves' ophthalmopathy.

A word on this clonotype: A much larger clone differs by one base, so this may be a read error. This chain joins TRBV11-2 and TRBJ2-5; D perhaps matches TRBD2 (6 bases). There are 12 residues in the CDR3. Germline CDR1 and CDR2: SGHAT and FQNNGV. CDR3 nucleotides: TGTGCCAGCAGCTTAGTAGGAGGGACCAAGTACTTC. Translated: CASSLVGGTKYF. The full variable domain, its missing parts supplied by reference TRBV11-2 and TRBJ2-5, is EAGVAQSPRYKIIEKRQSVAFWCNPISGHATLYWYQQILGQGPKLLIQFQNNGVVDDSQLPKDRFSAERLKGVDSTLKIQPAKLEDSAVYLCASSLVGGTKYFGPGTRLLVL.

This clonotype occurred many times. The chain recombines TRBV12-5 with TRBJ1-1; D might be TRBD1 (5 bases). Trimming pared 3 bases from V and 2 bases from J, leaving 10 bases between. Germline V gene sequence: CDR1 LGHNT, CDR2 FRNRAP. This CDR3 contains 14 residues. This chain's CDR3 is CASGFQGSNTEAFF. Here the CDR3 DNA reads TGTGCTAGTGGTTTCCAGGGAAGCAACACTGAAGCTTTCTTT.

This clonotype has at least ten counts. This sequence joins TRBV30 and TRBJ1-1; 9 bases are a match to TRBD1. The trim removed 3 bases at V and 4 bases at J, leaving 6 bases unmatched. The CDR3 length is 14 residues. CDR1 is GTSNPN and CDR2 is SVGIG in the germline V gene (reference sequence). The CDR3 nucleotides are TGTGCCTGGAGGGCGGACAGGGGAGGCACTGAAGCTTTCTTT. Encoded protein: CAWRADRGGTEAFF.

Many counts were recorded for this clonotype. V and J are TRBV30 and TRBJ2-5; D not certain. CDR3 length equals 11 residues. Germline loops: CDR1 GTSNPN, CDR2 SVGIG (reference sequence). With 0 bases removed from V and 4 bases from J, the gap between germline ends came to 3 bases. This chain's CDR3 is CAWSVGETQYF. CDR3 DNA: TGTGCCTGGAGTGTCGGAGAGACCCAGTACTTC.

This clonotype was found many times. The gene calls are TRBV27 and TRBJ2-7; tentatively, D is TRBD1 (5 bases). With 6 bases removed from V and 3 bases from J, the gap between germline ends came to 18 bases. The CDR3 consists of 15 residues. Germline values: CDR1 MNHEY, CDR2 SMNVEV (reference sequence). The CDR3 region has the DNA TGTGCCAGCAGCCCCAGGGTTCTGCCTATCTACGAGCAGTACTTC. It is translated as CASSPRVLPIYEQYF.

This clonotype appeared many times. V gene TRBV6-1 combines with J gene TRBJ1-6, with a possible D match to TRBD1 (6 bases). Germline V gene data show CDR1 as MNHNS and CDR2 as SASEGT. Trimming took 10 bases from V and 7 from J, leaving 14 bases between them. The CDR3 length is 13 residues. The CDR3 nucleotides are TGTGCCACCCAGGACAGAGAGAATTCACCCCTCCACTTT. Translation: CATQDRENSPLHF.

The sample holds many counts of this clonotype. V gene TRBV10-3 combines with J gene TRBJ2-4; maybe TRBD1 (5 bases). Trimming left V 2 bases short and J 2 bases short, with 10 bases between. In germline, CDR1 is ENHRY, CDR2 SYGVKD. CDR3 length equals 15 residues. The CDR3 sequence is CAISEVRGTKNIQYF. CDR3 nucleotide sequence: TGTGCCATCAGTGAGGTTAGGGGAACCAAAAACATTCAGTACTTC.

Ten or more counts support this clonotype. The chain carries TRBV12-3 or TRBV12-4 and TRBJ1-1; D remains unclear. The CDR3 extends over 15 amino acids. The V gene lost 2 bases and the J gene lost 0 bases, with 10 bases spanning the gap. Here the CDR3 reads CASSLLSTVNTEAFF. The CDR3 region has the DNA TGTGCCAGCAGTTTACTTAGCACGGTGAACACTGAAGCTTTCTTT.

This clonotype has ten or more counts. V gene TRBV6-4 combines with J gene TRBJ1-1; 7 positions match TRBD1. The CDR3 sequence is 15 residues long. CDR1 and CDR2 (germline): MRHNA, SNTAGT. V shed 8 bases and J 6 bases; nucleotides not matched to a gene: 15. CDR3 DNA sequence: TGTGCCAGCTCGATCGACAGGGCCTCTGCGGCTGAAGCTTTCTTT. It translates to CASSIDRASAAEAFF.

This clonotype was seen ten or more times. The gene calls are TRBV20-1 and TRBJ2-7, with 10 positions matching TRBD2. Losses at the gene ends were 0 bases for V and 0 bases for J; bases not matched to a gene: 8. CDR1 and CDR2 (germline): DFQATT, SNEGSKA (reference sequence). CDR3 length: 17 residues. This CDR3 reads CSARDLRLAGYSYEQYF. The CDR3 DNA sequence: TGCAGTGCTAGAGATCTAAGACTAGCGGGTTACTCCTACGAGCAGTACTTC.

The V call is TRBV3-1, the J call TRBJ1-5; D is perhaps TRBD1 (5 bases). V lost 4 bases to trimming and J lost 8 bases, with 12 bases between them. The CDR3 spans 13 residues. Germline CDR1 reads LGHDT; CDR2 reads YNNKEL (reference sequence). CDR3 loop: CASSPGLQEPQHF. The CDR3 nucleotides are TGTGCCAGCAGCCCGGGGCTACAAGAGCCCCAGCATTTT.

The CDR3 is CASSLLPPGQALGTGELFF. As DNA, the CDR3 is TGTGCCAGCAGCTTACTACCTCCAGGACAGGCCTTGGGGACCGGGGAGCTGTTTTTT. The V gene is TRBV11-2, the J gene TRBJ2-2; 7 bases are shared with TRBD1. The CDR3 spans 19 residues. The V gene end was trimmed by 2 bases and the J gene end by 5 bases; junction bases not matched to a gene: 17. Germline loops: CDR1 SGHAT, CDR2 FQNNGV.

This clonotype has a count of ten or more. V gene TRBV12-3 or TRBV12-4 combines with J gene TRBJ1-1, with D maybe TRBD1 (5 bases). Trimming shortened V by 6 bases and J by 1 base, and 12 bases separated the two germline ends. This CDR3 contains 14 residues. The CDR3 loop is CASRAGAENTEAFF. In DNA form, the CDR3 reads TGTGCCAGCAGGGCTGGGGCAGAGAACACTGAAGCTTTCTTT.

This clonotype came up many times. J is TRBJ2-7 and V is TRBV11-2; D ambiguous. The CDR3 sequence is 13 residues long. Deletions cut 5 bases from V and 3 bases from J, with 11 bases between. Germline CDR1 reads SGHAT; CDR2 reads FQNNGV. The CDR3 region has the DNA TGTGCCAGCAGCGACGACGGAAGCTACGAGCAGTACTTC. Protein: CASSDDGSYEQYF.

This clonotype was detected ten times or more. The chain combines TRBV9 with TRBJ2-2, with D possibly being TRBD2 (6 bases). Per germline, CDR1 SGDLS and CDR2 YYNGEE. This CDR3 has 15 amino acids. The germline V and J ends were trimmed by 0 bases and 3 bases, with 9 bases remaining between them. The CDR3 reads CASSVGGDYTGELFF. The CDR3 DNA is TGTGCCAGCAGCGTAGGAGGGGACTACACCGGGGAGCTGTTTTTT.

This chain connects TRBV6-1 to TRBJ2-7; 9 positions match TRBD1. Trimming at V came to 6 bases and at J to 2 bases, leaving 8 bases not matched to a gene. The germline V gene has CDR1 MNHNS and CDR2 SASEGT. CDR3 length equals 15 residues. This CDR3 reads CASSSTGGSPYEQYF. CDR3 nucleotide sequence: TGTGCCAGCAGCTCCACAGGGGGCAGTCCCTACGAGCAGTACTTC.

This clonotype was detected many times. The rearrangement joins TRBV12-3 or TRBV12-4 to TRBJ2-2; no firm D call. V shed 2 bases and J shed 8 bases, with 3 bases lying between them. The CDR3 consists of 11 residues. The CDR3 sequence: CASSLWGELFF. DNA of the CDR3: TGTGCCAGCAGTTTATGGGGGGAGCTGTTTTTT.

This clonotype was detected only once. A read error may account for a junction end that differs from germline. CDR3 in amino acids: CATSRGAVEGYDQYF. The CDR3 nucleotides read TGTGCCACCAGCAGAGGGGCGGTAGAGGGCTACGATCAGTACTTC. V usage is TRBV15 and J usage is TRBJ2-7, with D possibly matching TRBD2 (5 bases). CDR1 is LNHNV, CDR2 YYDKDF, per germline (reference sequence). This CDR3 is 15 amino acids long.

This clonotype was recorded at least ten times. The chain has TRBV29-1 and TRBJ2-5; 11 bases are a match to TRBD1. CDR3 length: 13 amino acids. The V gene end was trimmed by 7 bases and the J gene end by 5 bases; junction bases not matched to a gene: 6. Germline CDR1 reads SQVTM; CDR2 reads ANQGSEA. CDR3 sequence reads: CSARTGGSETQYF. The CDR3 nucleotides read TGCAGCGCCCGGACAGGGGGCAGCGAGACCCAGTACTTC.

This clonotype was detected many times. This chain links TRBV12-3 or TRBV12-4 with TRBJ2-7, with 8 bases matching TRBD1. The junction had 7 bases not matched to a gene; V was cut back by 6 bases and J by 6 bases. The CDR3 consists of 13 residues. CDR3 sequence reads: CASSPGGHSEQYF. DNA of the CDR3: TGTGCCAGCAGCCCAGGGGGCCACTCCGAGCAGTACTTC.

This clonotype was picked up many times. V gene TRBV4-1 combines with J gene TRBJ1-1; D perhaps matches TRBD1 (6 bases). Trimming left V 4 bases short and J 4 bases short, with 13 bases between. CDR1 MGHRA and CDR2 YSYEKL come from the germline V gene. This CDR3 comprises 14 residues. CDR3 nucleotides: TGCGCCAGCAGCCGTCCCCAGGGGACCACTGAAGCTTTCTTT. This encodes CASSRPQGTTEAFF.

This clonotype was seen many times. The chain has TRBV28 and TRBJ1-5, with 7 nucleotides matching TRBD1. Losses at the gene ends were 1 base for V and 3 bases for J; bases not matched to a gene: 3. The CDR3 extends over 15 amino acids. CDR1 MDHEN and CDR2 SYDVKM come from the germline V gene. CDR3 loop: CASSLSDRVNQPQHF. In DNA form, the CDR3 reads TGTGCCAGCAGTTTATCTGACAGGGTCAATCAGCCCCAGCATTTT.

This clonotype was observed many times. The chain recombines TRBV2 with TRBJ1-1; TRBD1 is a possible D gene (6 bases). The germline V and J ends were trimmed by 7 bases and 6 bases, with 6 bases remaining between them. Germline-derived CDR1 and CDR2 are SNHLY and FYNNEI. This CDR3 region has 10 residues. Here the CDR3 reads CASKGAEAFF. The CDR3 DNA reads TGTGCCAGCAAGGGGGCTGAAGCTTTCTTT.

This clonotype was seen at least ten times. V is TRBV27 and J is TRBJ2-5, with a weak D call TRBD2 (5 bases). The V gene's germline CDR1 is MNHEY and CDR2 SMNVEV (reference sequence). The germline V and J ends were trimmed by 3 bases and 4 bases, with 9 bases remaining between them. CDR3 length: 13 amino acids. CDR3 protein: CASSLDFRETQYF. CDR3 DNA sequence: TGTGCCAGCAGTTTGGACTTTCGAGAGACCCAGTACTTC.